This TCR beta chain comes out of a study of human T cells and chemical hapten exposure. Regarding time point: patch test 3, about 24 weeks after DPC sensitization. Treatment indicated: therapeutic diphenylcyclopropenone sensitization with weekly scalp DPC. Participating donors were patients with alopecia, aged 18 to 70 years, considered appropriate candidates for DPC. This clonotype was counted only a few times. Using its own MiXCR run on the RACE reads, TCRdb lists one record per CDR3 protein. The sample records about 160,000 distinct CDR3 sequences, 28% being singletons. Germline lookup yields CDR1 KGHSH and CDR2 LQKENI. The CDR3 contains 14 residues. V was pared by 3 bases and J by 4 bases, with 10 bases between.

The chain uses TRBV18 and TRBJ2-1; no clear D gene. The origin of this receptor is a woman aged 18-29 years with alopecia areata. Some clones in this sample may be carry-over from other donors' samples. The sample was whole blood, taken in connection with sensitization to the hapten diphenylcyclopropenone (DPC). The CDR3 sequence is CASSPIVSYNEQFF. CDR3 sequence (DNA): TGTGCCAGCTCACCGATTGTCAGTTACAATGAGCAGTTCTTC.